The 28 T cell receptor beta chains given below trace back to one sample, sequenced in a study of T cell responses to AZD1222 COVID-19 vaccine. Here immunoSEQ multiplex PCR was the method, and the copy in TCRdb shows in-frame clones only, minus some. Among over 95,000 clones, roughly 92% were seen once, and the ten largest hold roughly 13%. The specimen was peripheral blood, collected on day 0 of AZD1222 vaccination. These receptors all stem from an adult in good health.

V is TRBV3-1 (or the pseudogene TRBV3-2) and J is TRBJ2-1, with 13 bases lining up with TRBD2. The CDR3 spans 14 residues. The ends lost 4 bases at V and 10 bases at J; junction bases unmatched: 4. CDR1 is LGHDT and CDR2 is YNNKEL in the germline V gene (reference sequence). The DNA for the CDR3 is TGTGCCAGCAGCCCGGGACTAGCGGGACCCGAGCAGTTCTTC. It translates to CASSPGLAGPEQFF.

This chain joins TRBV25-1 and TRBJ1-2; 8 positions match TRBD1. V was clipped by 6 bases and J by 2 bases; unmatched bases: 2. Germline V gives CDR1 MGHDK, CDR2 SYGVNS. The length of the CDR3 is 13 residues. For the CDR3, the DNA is TGTGCCAGCAGCGGGACAGGCAACTATGGCTACACCTTC. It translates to CASSGTGNYGYTF.

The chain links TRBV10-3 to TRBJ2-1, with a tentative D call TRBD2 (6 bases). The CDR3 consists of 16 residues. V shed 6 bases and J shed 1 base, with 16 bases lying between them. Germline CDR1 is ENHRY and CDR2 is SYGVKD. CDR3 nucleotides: TGTGCCATCAGACGAGGCGGGGAAGGATCCTACAATGAGCAGTTCTTC. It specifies CAIRRGGEGSYNEQFF.

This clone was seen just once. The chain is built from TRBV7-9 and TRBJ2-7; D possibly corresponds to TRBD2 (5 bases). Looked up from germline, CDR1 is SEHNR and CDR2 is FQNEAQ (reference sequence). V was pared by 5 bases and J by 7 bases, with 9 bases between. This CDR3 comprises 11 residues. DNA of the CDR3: TGTGCCAGCAGCCGCACGGGAGAGCAGTACTTC. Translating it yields CASSRTGEQYF.

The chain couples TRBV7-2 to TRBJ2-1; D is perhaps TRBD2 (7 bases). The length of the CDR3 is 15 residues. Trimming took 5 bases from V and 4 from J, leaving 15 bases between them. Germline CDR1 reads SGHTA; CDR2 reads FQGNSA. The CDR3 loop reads CASSLDGGRYNEQFF. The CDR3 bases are TGTGCCAGCAGCCTCGACGGGGGGCGATACAATGAGCAGTTCTTC.

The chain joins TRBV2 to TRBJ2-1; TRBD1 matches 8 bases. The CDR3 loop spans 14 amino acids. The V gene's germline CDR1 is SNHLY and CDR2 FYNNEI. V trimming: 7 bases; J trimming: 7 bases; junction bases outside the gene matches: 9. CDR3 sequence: CASKEDRGGNEQFF. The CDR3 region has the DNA TGTGCCAGCAAGGAAGACAGGGGTGGTAATGAGCAGTTCTTC.

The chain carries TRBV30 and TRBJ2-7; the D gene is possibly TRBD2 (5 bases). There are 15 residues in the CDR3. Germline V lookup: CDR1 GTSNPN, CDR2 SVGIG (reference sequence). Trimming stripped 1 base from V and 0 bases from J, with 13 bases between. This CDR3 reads CAWSGTRRSSYEQYF. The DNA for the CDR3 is TGTGCCTGGAGTGGCACGCGGAGGAGCTCCTACGAGCAGTACTTC.

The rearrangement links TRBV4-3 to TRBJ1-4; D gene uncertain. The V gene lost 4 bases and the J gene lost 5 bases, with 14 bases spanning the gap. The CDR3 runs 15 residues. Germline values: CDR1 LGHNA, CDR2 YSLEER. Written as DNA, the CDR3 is TGCGCCAGCAGCCGAAGGTTCTACCCAAATGAAAAACTGTTTTTT. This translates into CASSRRFYPNEKLFF.

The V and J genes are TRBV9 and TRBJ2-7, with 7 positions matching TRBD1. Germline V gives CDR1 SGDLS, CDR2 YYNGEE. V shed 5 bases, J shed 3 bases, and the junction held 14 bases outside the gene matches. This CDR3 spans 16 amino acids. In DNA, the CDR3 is TGTGCCAGCAGTTTCCGGGACAGCCCTATTCGCTACGAGCAGTACTTC. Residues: CASSFRDSPIRYEQYF. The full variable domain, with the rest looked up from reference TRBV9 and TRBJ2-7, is DSGVTQTPKHLITATGQRVTLRCSPRSGDLSVYWYQQSLDQGLQFLIQYYNGEERAKGNILERFSAQQFPDLHSELNLSSLELGDSALYFCASSFRDSPIRYEQYFGPGTRLTVT.

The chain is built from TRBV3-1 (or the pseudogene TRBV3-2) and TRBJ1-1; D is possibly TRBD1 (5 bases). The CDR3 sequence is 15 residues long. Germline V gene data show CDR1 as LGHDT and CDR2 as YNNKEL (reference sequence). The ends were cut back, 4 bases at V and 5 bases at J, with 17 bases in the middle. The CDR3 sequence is CASSLFQGALTEAFF. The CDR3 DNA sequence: TGTGCCAGCAGCCTTTTCCAGGGAGCGTTGACTGAAGCTTTCTTT.

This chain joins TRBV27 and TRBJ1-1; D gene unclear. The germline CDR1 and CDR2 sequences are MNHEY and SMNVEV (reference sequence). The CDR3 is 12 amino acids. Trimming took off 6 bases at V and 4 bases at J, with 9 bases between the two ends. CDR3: CASSSPGTEAFF. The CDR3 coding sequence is TGTGCCAGCAGCTCCCCAGGCACTGAAGCTTTCTTT.

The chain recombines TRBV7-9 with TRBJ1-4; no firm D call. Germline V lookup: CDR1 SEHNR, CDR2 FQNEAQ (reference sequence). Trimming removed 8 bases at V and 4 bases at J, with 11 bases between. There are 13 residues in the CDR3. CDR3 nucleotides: TGTGCCAGCGAGCCAGAATTTAATGAAAAACTGTTTTTT. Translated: CASEPEFNEKLFF. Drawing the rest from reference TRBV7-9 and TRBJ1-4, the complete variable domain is DTGVSQNPRHKITKRGQNVTFRCDPISEHNRLYWYRQTLGQGPEFLTYFQNEAQLEKSRLLSDRFSAERPKGSFSTLEIQRTEQGDSAMYLCASEPEFNEKLFFGSGTQLSVL.

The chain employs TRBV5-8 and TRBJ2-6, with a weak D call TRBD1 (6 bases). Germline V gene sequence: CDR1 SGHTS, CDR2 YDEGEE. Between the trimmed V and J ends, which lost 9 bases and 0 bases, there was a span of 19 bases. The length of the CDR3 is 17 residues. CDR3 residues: CATKDSPISSGANVLTF. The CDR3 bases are TGTGCCACTAAGGACAGCCCGATCTCCTCTGGGGCCAACGTCCTGACTTTC.

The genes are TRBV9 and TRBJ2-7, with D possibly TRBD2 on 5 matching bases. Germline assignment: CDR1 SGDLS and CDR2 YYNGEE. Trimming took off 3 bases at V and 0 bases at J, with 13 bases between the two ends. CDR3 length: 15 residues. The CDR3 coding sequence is TGTGCCAGCAGCGCCAGCGGCACGAGCTCCTACGAGCAGTACTTC. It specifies CASSASGTSSYEQYF.

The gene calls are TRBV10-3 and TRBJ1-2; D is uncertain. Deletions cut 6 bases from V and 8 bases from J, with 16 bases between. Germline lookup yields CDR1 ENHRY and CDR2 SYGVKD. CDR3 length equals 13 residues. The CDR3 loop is CAISRVGEYGYTF. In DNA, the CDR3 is TGTGCCATCAGCCGCGTCGGGGAGTACGGCTACACCTTC.

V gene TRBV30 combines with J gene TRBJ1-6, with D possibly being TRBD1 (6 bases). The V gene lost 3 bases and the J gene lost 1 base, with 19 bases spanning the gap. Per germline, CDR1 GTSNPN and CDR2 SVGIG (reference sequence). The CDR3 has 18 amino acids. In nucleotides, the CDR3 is TGTGCCTGGAGGGAACATCCCAGGGGACGGTCCTATAATTCACCCCTCCACTTT. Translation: CAWREHPRGRSYNSPLHF.

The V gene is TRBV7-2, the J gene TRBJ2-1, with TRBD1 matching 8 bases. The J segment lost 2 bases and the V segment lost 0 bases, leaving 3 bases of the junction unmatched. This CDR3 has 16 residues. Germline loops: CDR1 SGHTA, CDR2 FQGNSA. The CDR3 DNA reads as TGTGCCAGCAGCTTAGCCCCAGGGGGCGCCTACAATGAGCAGTTCTTC. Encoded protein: CASSLAPGGAYNEQFF.

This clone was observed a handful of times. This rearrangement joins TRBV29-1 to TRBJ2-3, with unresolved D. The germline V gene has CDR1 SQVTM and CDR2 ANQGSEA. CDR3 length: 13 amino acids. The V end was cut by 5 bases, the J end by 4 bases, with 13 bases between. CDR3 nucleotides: TGCAGCGTTCACACCTCTTCCCCAGATACGCAGTATTTT. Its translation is CSVHTSSPDTQYF.

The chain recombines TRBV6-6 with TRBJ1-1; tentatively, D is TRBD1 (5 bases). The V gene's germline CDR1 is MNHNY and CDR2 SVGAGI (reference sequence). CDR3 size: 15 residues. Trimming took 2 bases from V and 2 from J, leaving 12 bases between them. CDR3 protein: CASSYGRGPNTEAFF. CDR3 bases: TGTGCCAGCAGTTACGGTCGGGGCCCAAACACTGAAGCTTTCTTT.

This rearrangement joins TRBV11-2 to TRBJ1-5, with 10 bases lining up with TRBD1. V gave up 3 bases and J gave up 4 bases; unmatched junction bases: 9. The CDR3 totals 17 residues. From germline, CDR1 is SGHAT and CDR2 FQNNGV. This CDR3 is CASSFSPDRGSNQPQHF. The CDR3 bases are TGTGCCAGCAGCTTTTCCCCGGACAGGGGGAGTAATCAGCCCCAGCATTTT.

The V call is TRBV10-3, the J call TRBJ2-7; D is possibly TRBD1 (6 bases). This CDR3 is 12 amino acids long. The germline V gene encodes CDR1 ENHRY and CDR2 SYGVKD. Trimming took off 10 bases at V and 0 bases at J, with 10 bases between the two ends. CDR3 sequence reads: CATGQSSYEQYF. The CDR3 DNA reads TGTGCCACCGGACAGTCCTCCTACGAGCAGTACTTC.

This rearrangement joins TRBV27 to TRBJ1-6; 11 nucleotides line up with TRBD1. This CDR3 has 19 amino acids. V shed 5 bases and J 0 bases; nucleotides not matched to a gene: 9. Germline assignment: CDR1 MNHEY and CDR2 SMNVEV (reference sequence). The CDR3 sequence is CASSPPGTGGSSYNSPLHF. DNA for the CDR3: TGTGCCAGCAGTCCGCCCGGGACAGGGGGGAGCTCCTATAATTCACCCCTCCACTTT.

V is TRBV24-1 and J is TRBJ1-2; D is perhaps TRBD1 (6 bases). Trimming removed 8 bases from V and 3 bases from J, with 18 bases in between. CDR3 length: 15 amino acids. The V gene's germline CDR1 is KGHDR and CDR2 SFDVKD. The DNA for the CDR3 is TGTGCCACCAATGGGGGCGAAGGAGCCTACTATGGCTACACCTTC. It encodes CATNGGEGAYYGYTF.

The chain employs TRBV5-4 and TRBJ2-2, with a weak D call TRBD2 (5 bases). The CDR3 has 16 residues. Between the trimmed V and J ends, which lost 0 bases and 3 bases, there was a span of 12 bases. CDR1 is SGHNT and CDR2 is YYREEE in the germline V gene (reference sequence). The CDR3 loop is CASSLASSRDTGELFF. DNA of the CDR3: TGTGCCAGCAGCTTGGCGTCTAGCCGAGACACCGGGGAGCTGTTTTTT.

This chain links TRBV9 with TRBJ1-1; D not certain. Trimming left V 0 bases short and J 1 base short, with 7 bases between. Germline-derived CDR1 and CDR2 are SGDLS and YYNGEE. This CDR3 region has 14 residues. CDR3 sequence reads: CASSVAPQNTEAFF. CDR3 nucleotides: TGTGCCAGCAGCGTAGCTCCCCAGAACACTGAAGCTTTCTTT.

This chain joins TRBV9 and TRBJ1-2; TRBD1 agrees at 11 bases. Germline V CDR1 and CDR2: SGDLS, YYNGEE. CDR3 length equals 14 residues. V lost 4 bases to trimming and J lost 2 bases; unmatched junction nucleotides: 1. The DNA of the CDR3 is TGTGCCAGCAGCAGGGACAGGGGGAACTATGGCTACACCTTC. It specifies CASSRDRGNYGYTF.

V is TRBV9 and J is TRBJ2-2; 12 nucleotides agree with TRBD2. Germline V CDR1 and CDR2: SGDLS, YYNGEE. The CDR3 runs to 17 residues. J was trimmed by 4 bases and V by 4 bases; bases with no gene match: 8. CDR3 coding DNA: TGTGCCAGCAGCAGAGGACTAGCGGGACTAGTCACCGGGGAGCTGTTTTTT. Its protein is CASSRGLAGLVTGELFF.

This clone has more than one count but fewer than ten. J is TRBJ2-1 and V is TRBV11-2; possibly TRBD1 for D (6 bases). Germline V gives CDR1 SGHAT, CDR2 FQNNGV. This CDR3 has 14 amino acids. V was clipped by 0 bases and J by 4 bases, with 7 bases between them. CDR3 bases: TGTGCCAGCAGCTTAGACGGACAGTACAATGAGCAGTTCTTC. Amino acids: CASSLDGQYNEQFF.